The source of this T cell receptor beta chain is a study of blood T cell repertoires in COVID-19. Study details: Acute-phase and convalescent COVID-19 samples originated in the United States, Italy and Spain. PBMCs, B-cell-depleted T cells, or T cells provided the cDNA or gDNA that made up the material.

Germline CDR1 reads LNHDA; CDR2 reads SQIVND (reference sequence). The CDR3 consists of 13 residues. Trimming removed 7 bases from V and 0 bases from J, with 7 bases in between. In the authors' methods: By means of reference gene primer amplification, nucleated cell counts were estimated. TCRdb's copy holds only in-frame clones and misses some; the assay was immunoSEQ multiplex PCR. For V, J and clone size, that table is used; D and trimming come from the DNA. The sample holds more than 200,000 clones; 70% to 90% are singletons and the top ten take roughly 0.7%. The sequence came from a man aged 40-50 years with acute or convalescent COVID-19. The sequenced sample was peripheral blood. The chain employs TRBV19 and TRBJ2-1; D ambiguous. CDR3 residues: CASTVSSYNEQFF. CDR3 nucleotides: TGTGCCAGTACCGTTTCCTCCTACAATGAGCAGTTCTTC. Drawing the rest from reference TRBV19 and TRBJ2-1, the complete variable domain is DGGITQSPKYLFRKEGQNVTLSCEQNLNHDAMYWYRQDPGQGLRLIYYSQIVNDFQKGDIAEGYSVSREKKESFPLTVTSAQKNPTAFYLCASTVSSYNEQFFGPGTRLTVL.